This entry lists 23 T cell receptor beta chains sequenced from one sample in a study of blood T cell dynamics during melanoma immunotherapy. Assay used: immunoSEQ multiplex PCR; TCRdb lists only in-frame clones, some missing. The data contain about 10,000 clones, approximately 90% of them singletons. The time point denotes: week 3, after first cycle of checkpoint inhibitor. The source was blood, collected from a patient treated with checkpoint blockade. Receptors originate from a human donor with melanoma.

This chain connects TRBV2 to TRBJ2-1; D ambiguous. This CDR3 is 17 amino acids long. Germline lookup yields CDR1 SNHLY and CDR2 FYNNEI. Trimming pared 2 bases from V and 2 bases from J, leaving 16 bases between. The CDR3 here is CASSEPPGQAPYNEQFF. CDR3 nucleotide sequence: TGTGCCAGCAGTGAACCACCCGGGCAGGCCCCCTACAATGAGCAGTTCTTC.

V and J are TRBV7-9 and TRBJ1-2; tentative D call: TRBD1 (5 bases). The length of the CDR3 is 13 residues. Trimming pared 5 bases from V and 8 bases from J, leaving 15 bases between. CDR1 is SEHNR, CDR2 FQNEAQ, per germline (reference sequence). The CDR3 here is CASSQGAIGGYTF. The CDR3 coding sequence is TGTGCCAGCAGCCAAGGGGCTATCGGCGGCTACACCTTC.

For the CDR3, the DNA is TGTGCCAGCAGCACCCCTCGGGGGCCTCGATACGAGCAGTACTTC. It specifies CASSTPRGPRYEQYF. The J gene is TRBJ2-7, the V gene TRBV11-2, with D perhaps TRBD1 or TRBD2 (6 bases each). The germline V gene encodes CDR1 SGHAT and CDR2 FQNNGV. Trimming stripped 5 bases from V and 4 bases from J, with 18 bases between. CDR3 length: 15 amino acids. Looking up the rest from reference TRBV11-2 and TRBJ2-7 gives the full variable domain: EAGVAQSPRYKIIEKRQSVAFWCNPISGHATLYWYQQILGQGPKLLIQFQNNGVVDDSQLPKDRFSAERLKGVDSTLKIQPAKLEDSAVYLCASSTPRGPRYEQYFGPGTRLTVT.

The rearrangement links TRBV29-1 to TRBJ1-2; TRBD1 matches at 8 bases. The junction had 5 bases not matched to a gene; V was cut back by 4 bases and J by 4 bases. Germline CDR1 and CDR2: SQVTM and ANQGSEA. The CDR3 contains 13 residues. The CDR3 loop reads CSVARDRSYGYTF. The CDR3 DNA reads as TGCAGCGTTGCCCGGGACAGGTCCTATGGCTACACCTTC. Full variable domain (outside the CDR3, taken from reference TRBV29-1 and TRBJ1-2): SAVISQKPSRDICQRGTSLTIQCQVDSQVTMMFWYRQQPGQSLTLIATANQGSEATYESGFVIDKFPISRPNLTFSTLTVSNMSPEDSSIYLCSVARDRSYGYTFGSGTRLTVV.

The rearrangement links TRBV6-5 to TRBJ2-2, with TRBD2 matching 11 bases. This CDR3 spans 15 amino acids. The junction had 4 bases not matched to a gene; V was cut back by 5 bases and J by 5 bases. The germline V gene has CDR1 MNHEY and CDR2 SVGAGI. DNA of the CDR3: TGTGCCAGCAGTCCCCGACTAGCGGGAACCGGGGAGCTGTTTTTT. Protein sequence: CASSPRLAGTGELFF.

This clone was counted a single time. The chain carries TRBV7-2 and TRBJ1-2; 8 positions match TRBD1. The CDR3 contains 14 residues. Losses at the gene ends were 2 bases for V and 7 bases for J; bases not matched to a gene: 6. Per the germline V gene, CDR1 is SGHTA and CDR2 is FQGNSA. CDR3 DNA sequence: TGTGCCAGCAGCTTAAGCCAGGGGGCGGTTGGCTACACCTTC. Translating gives CASSLSQGAVGYTF.

This clone was observed once. V usage is TRBV7-2 and J usage is TRBJ2-5; 7 nucleotides agree with TRBD1. With 5 bases clipped from V and 2 bases from J, the junction kept 2 bases outside the gene matches. In germline, CDR1 is SGHTA, CDR2 FQGNSA. This CDR3 is built from 13 residues. The CDR3 coding sequence is TGTGCCAGCAGCCTGGGACAGCAAGAGACCCAGTACTTC. It yields the protein CASSLGQQETQYF.

This sequence joins TRBV27 and TRBJ2-7; 10 bases line up with TRBD2. Germline lookup yields CDR1 MNHEY and CDR2 SMNVEV (reference sequence). This CDR3 is built from 14 residues. After removal of 5 bases from V and 2 bases from J, the junction contained 3 bases not matched to a gene. The CDR3 protein is CASSPGLAAYEQYF. CDR3 bases: TGTGCCAGCAGTCCCGGACTAGCGGCCTACGAGCAGTACTTC.

This chain joins TRBV19 and TRBJ2-1, with D hard to call. The CDR3 runs 14 residues. Trimming left V 4 bases short and J 3 bases short, with 10 bases between. Germline V gene sequence: CDR1 LNHDA, CDR2 SQIVND (reference sequence). Written as DNA, the CDR3 is TGTGCCAGTAGTAACCAACTGGGCTACAATGAGCAGTTCTTC. Amino acid sequence: CASSNQLGYNEQFF.

The rearrangement links TRBV7-9 to TRBJ2-5, with TRBD2 identical over 15 bases. This CDR3 is built from 17 residues. Germline loops: CDR1 SEHNR, CDR2 FQNEAQ (reference sequence). The trim removed 5 bases at V and 5 bases at J, leaving 9 bases unmatched. CDR3 nucleotide sequence: TGTGCCAGCAGCCAAGGACTAGCGGGAGGGCCAGGGGAGACCCAGTACTTC. It translates to CASSQGLAGGPGETQYF.

The gene calls are TRBV7-9 and TRBJ2-2; D ambiguous. The germline V gene has CDR1 SEHNR and CDR2 FQNEAQ (reference sequence). The CDR3 has 12 amino acids. V lost 5 bases and J lost 5, with 6 bases in between. The chain's CDR3 is CASSTFTGELFF. DNA of the CDR3: TGTGCCAGCAGCACCTTTACCGGGGAGCTGTTTTTT.

The chain is built from TRBV7-3 and TRBJ2-1; TRBD2 matches 7 bases. The V and J ends lost 5 bases and 8 bases, in that order; junction bases with no gene match: 6. This CDR3 is built from 13 residues. From germline, CDR1 is SGHTA and CDR2 FQGTGA. The CDR3 DNA reads TGTGCCAGCAGCCCACCCCTAGCGGATGAGCAGTTCTTC. Its translation: CASSPPLADEQFF.

The chain recombines TRBV6-1 with TRBJ2-1, with D maybe TRBD2 (5 bases). There are 16 residues in the CDR3. The V gene lost 0 bases and the J gene lost 2 bases, with 11 bases spanning the gap. The germline V gene encodes CDR1 MNHNS and CDR2 SASEGT. The CDR3 DNA reads TGTGCCAGCAGTGAAGCGCTTGCGGAGGCCTACAATGAGCAGTTCTTC. This gives the protein CASSEALAEAYNEQFF.

The CDR3 coding sequence is TGTGCCAGCACCGCGCCGCGGGTGGGCTACACCTTC. This gives the protein CASTAPRVGYTF. This chain connects TRBV28 to TRBJ1-2, with D hard to call. CDR3 length: 12 residues. Germline-derived CDR1 and CDR2 are MDHEN and SYDVKM. The V gene lost 7 bases and the J gene lost 8 bases, with 14 bases spanning the gap.

The CDR3: CATSIRTGSTDTQYF. The CDR3 nucleotides are TGTGCCACCAGCATAAGGACAGGTTCCACAGATACGCAGTATTTT. The rearrangement links TRBV15 to TRBJ2-3; 7 bases align to TRBD1. There are 15 residues in the CDR3. V lost 4 bases, J lost 2 bases, and 6 bases stayed unmatched. From germline, CDR1 is LNHNV and CDR2 YYDKDF (reference sequence).

The chain recombines TRBV28 with TRBJ2-2; D gene uncertain. V dropped 7 bases and J dropped 0 bases, with 6 bases sitting between them. CDR1 and CDR2 from the germline V gene are MDHEN and SYDVKM. The CDR3 consists of 13 residues. In DNA, the CDR3 is TGTGCCAGCATGGGGTCGAACACCGGGGAGCTGTTTTTT. Protein product: CASMGSNTGELFF.

This clone was observed a single time. The chain joins TRBV20-1 to TRBJ1-6; D gene unclear. This CDR3 comprises 10 residues. Between the trimmed V and J ends, which lost 6 bases and 13 bases, there was a span of 10 bases. In germline, CDR1 is DFQATT, CDR2 SNEGSKA (reference sequence). The CDR3 DNA is TGCAGTGCCCCCACCCGGCCCCTCCACTTT. It specifies CSAPTRPLHF.

This rearrangement joins TRBV7-9 to TRBJ2-5; unclear D gene. The CDR3 length is 14 residues. V was shortened by 2 bases and J by 4 bases, with 11 bases between the two germline ends. The germline CDR1 and CDR2 sequences are SEHNR and FQNEAQ (reference sequence). The DNA for the CDR3 is TGTGCCAGCAGCTTAACCTATCCGGGAGAGACCCAGTACTTC. Translating gives CASSLTYPGETQYF.

This chain joins TRBV6-6 and TRBJ2-5, with a tentative D call TRBD1 (6 bases). V shed 2 bases and J shed 5 bases, with 6 bases lying between them. Looked up from germline, CDR1 is MNHNY and CDR2 is SVGAGI (reference sequence). The CDR3 has 12 residues. The CDR3 DNA follows: TGTGCCAGCAGTTACCAGGGGGAGACCCAGTACTTC. Translation: CASSYQGETQYF.

This clone has only one observation. V and J are TRBV7-8 and TRBJ2-1, with 9 bases aligning to TRBD2. The germline gives CDR1 SGHVS, CDR2 FQNEAQ. CDR3 length equals 18 residues. J gave up 1 base and V 4 bases, and 11 bases lay outside the gene matches. The CDR3 here is CASSSRGIAGVSYNEQFF. The DNA for the CDR3 is TGTGCCAGCAGCTCGAGGGGGATAGCGGGAGTGTCCTACAATGAGCAGTTCTTC.

This clone was recorded only once. The genes are TRBV13 and TRBJ2-7, with TRBD2 matching over 14 bases. V was clipped by 5 bases and J by 4 bases; unmatched bases: 7. The CDR3 has 16 amino acids. Germline CDR1 reads PRHDT; CDR2 reads FYEKMQ (reference sequence). Here the CDR3 reads CASSTGTSGSRYEQYF. CDR3 DNA sequence: TGTGCCAGCAGCACTGGGACTAGCGGGAGTCGGTACGAGCAGTACTTC.

Regarding this clone: This sample includes further DNA sequences coding for the same CDR3. This rearrangement joins TRBV7-9 to TRBJ2-7, with D perhaps matching TRBD2 (5 bases). Trimming took 5 bases from V and 2 from J, leaving 13 bases between them. This CDR3 spans 14 amino acids. In germline, CDR1 is SEHNR, CDR2 FQNEAQ (reference sequence). The CDR3 sequence is CASSLTGVTYEQYF. The CDR3 DNA sequence: TGTGCCAGCAGCCTCACCGGGGTAACCTACGAGCAGTACTTC. Drawing the rest from reference TRBV7-9 and TRBJ2-7, the complete variable domain is DTGVSQNPRHKITKRGQNVTFRCDPISEHNRLYWYRQTLGQGPEFLTYFQNEAQLEKSRLLSDRFSAERPKGSFSTLEIQRTEQGDSAMYLCASSLTGVTYEQYFGPGTRLTVT.

V and J are TRBV4-1 and TRBJ2-5, with 8 bases matching TRBD2. The better agreement between TRBJ2-7 and the DNA end casts doubt on the J call. Germline V gene data show CDR1 as MGHRA and CDR2 as YSYEKL. This CDR3 contains 15 residues. CDR3 protein: CASSQAGGVPYEQYF. CDR3 DNA sequence: TGCGCCAGCAGCCAAGCCGGGGGGGTACCCTACGAGCAGTACTTC.